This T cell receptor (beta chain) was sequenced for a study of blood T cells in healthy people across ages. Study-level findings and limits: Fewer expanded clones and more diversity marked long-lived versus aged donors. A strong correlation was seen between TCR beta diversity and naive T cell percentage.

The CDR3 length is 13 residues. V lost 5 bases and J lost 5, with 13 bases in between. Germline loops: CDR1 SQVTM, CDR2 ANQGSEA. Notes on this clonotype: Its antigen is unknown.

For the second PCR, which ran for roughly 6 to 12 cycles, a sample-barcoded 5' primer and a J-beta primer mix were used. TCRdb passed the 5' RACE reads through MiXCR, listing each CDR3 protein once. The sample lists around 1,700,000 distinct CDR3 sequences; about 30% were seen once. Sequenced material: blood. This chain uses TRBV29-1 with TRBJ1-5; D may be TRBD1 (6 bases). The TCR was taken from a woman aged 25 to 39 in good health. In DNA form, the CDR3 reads TGCAGCGTTTTTACAGGGCAGGATCAGCCCCAGCATTTT. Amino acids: CSVFTGQDQPQHF.